This T cell receptor beta chain was recovered during a study of cytomegalovirus exposure and HLA in healthy donors. Points from the study as a whole: Productive rates of about 90% or about 30% were seen for most TCR beta V segments in an earlier analysis. A further, later analysis showed that HLA-associated TCR beta chains (compared with equally common others) were more clonally expanded.

Of note for this clone: Its cognate antigen is unknown.

With 60 Vbeta and 13 Jbeta primers, the PCR was carried out. Libraries were prepared by immunoSEQ multiplex PCR; TCRdb keeps only in-frame clonotypes and omits some of them. The table shows around 59,000 clones, with about 83% occurring only once. CDR3 size: 16 residues. Germline CDR1 and CDR2: SGHTA and FQGNSA. Trimming cost V 5 bases and J 6 bases, with 17 bases left between them. It was healthy bone marrow donors who served as donors. Nobody wrote down the CMV serostatus of this donor. The V call is TRBV7-2, the J call TRBJ1-6; tentatively, D is TRBD1 (6 bases). The sample taken for sequencing was PBMCs. This TCR was recovered from a human donor in good health. This CDR3 reads CASSREFGTSNSPLHF. For the CDR3, the DNA is TGTGCCAGCAGCCGCGAGTTCGGGACATCTAATTCACCCCTCCACTTT.